This T cell receptor beta chain stems from a study of T cell changes during pregnancy in multiple sclerosis. The data were produced by immunoSEQ multiplex PCR, yet TCRdb's version contains in-frame clones alone and is incomplete. Of tens of thousands of clones in the sample, 75% to 95% are singletons; the top ten hold roughly an eighth. CDR1 and CDR2 (germline): GTSNPN, SVGIG (reference sequence). The CDR3 has 13 amino acids. The V end was cut by 7 bases, the J end by 5 bases, with 17 bases between. The chain is built from TRBV30 and TRBJ1-2; D is perhaps TRBD1 (6 bases). The specimen was CD8+ T cells from peripheral blood mononuclear cells, collected after pregnancy. The sequence derives from a female donor with multiple sclerosis, enrolled in a pregnancy study. The CDR3 DNA sequence: TGTGCCTCAGGGCGGGGGGCAGTGTATGGCTACACCTTC. It translates to CASGRGAVYGYTF.